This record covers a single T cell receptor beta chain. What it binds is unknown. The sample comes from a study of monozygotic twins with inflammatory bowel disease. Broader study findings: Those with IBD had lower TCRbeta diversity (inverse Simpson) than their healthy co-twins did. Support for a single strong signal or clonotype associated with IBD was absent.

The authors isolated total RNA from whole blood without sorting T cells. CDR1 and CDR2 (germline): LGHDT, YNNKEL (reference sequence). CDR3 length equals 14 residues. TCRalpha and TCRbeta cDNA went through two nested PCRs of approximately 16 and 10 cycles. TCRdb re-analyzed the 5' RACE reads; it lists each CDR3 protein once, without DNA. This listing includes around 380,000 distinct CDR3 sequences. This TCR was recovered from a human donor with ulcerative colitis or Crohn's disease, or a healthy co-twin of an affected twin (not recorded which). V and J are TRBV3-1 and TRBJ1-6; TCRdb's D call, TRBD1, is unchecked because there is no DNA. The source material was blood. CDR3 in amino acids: CASSRGTLNSPLHF. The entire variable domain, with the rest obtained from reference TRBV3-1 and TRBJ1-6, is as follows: DTAVSQTPKYLVTQMGNDKSIKCEQNLGHDTMYWYKQDSKKFLKIMFSYNNKELIINETVPNRFSPKSPDKAHLNLHINSLELGDSAVYFCASSRGTLNSPLHFGNGTRLTVT.